Listed below are T cell receptor beta chains from one sample, sequenced in a study of T-cell memory formation after mild COVID-19. TCRdb analysed the 5' RACE reads with MiXCR anew, one entry per CDR3 protein. The data hold around 340,000 distinct CDR3 sequences, with around a fifth observed a single time. The sample consisted of PBMCs or a T cell subset sorted from them (not recorded which). Receptor source: an adult woman who had mild COVID-19 (a few samples of this study predate the infection). Cell type and time point are not known. The CDR3 runs from the conserved cysteine through the conserved F or W. A D gene is named only where the DNA matches it firmly. Clone size is stated in some rows and not others, as once, few, many or a class when expanded.

abundance	len	j_gene	v_gene	d_gene	CDR3aa	CDR3nt
few	14	TRBJ2-5	TRBV5-6	NA	CASSSSRGLETQYF	TGTGCCAGCAGCTCCTCGCGGGGCCTGGAGACCCAGTACTTC
few	15	TRBJ2-3	TRBV20-1	NA	CSAGPPGQNTDTQYF	TGCAGTGCTGGCCCTCCGGGACAAAACACAGATACGCAGTATTTT
NA	15	TRBJ1-4	TRBV7-9	TRBD1	CASSTGQVLNEKLFF	TGTGCCAGCAGCACCGGACAGGTGCTTAATGAAAAACTGTTTTTT
few	14	TRBJ1-6	TRBV4-3	NA	CASSSVWGSSPLHF	TGCGCCAGCAGCTCCGTATGGGGATCTTCACCCCTCCACTTT
NA	15	TRBJ2-5	TRBV5-5	NA	CASSLEGEVGETQYF	TGTGCCAGCAGCTTGGAAGGGGAGGTAGGAGAGACCCAGTACTTC
NA	15	TRBJ2-3	TRBV20-1	TRBD1	CSAGRTGLSTDTQYF	TGCAGTGCTGGGAGGACAGGGCTTAGCACAGATACGCAGTATTTT
few	15	TRBJ1-2	TRBV29-1	NA	CSVESPHRFNYGYTF	TGCAGCGTTGAAAGCCCTCATCGGTTTAACTATGGCTACACCTTC
NA	12	TRBJ2-1	TRBV4-1	NA	CASSQAGYEQFF	TGCGCCAGCAGCCAAGCTGGGTATGAGCAGTTCTTC
NA	16	TRBJ2-3	TRBV7-8	NA	CASSLNGDGSTDTQYF	TGTGCCAGCAGCTTAAATGGGGACGGGAGCACAGATACGCAGTATTTT
NA	16	TRBJ2-3	TRBV7-6	TRBD2	CASSLEAGGSTDTQYF	TGTGCCAGCAGCTTAGAGGCCGGGGGGAGCACAGATACGCAGTATTTT
few	17	TRBJ2-1	TRBV10-3	TRBD1	CAISEFGGQSSYNEQFF	TGTGCCATCAGTGAATTTGGGGGACAGAGCTCCTACAATGAGCAGTTCTTC
few	13	TRBJ1-1	TRBV7-3	TRBD1	CASSLTPQGAAFF	TGTGCCAGCAGCTTAACACCACAGGGGGCCGCTTTCTTT
NA	15	TRBJ1-5	TRBV15	NA	CATSRAGQRSQPQHF	TGTGCCACCAGCAGGGCGGGGCAGCGATCTCAGCCCCAGCATTTT
NA	16	TRBJ2-1	TRBV7-9	TRBD2	CASRTSGRAEDNEQFF	TGTGCCAGCAGGACTAGCGGGAGGGCCGAGGACAATGAGCAGTTCTTC
few	16	TRBJ2-1	TRBV5-6	TRBD2	CASSLGAGGSYNEQFF	TGTGCCAGCAGCTTGGGAGCGGGAGGTTCCTACAATGAGCAGTTCTTC
NA	16	TRBJ1-1	TRBV5-1	NA	CASSLKGGHPGTEAFF	TGCGCCAGCAGCTTAAAGGGGGGACACCCCGGCACTGAAGCTTTCTTT
few	13	TRBJ2-1	TRBV24-1	NA	CATSGTRGWEQFF	TGTGCCACCAGTGGGACGAGGGGATGGGAGCAGTTCTTC
few	15	TRBJ2-7	TRBV12-3/TRBV12-4	TRBD1	CASSGDRDETYEQYF	TGTGCCAGCAGTGGTGACAGGGATGAGACCTACGAGCAGTACTTC
NA	14	TRBJ2-7	TRBV29-1	TRBD2	CSGGAGSGRYEQYF	TGCAGCGGGGGGGCCGGTAGCGGGAGGTACGAGCAGTACTTC
NA	14	TRBJ2-1	TRBV20-1	NA	CSARGGGPYNEQFF	TGCAGTGCTAGAGGGGGGGGCCCCTACAATGAGCAGTTCTTC
NA	17	TRBJ2-3	TRBV3-1	TRBD2	CASSPPGLAGDQDTQYF	TGTGCCAGCAGCCCACCGGGACTAGCGGGAGATCAAGATACGCAGTATTTT
few	16	TRBJ2-7	TRBV4-3	TRBD2	CASSQDASGMAYEQYF	TGCGCCAGCAGCCAAGATGCTAGCGGGATGGCCTACGAGCAGTACTTC
many	15	TRBJ2-5	TRBV7-9	NA	CASSVNGGLQETQYF	TGTGCCAGCAGCGTAAATGGCGGGTTACAAGAGACCCAGTACTTC